What follows is one T cell receptor beta chain and its context. Its cognate antigen is unknown. The data were obtained in a study of early stage breast cancer tumors. As for the study in general: About 70% of the 16 invasive tumors were ER+, PR+ and HER2-. General study results and limits: Tumors had approximately 2.5-fold higher T cell density and higher clonality than adjacent normal breast tissue.

Each sample had two DNA replicates, around 0.45 ug blood or roughly 1.4 ug tissue. Here immunoSEQ multiplex PCR was the method, and the copy in TCRdb shows in-frame clones only, minus some. This repertoire shows about 9,600 clones, 64% found once; its top ten account for approximately 12%. The germline gives CDR1 SGHAT, CDR2 FQNNGV. The CDR3 has 14 amino acids. The V end lost 1 base, the J end lost 2 bases, and 9 bases lay between the germline ends. Material for sequencing was breast tumor tissue. The TCR was taken from a person aged 55-75 years with breast cancer. The rearrangement links TRBV11-2 to TRBJ2-7; D unclear. The CDR3 region has the DNA TGTGCCAGCAGCTTAGTAACAGTCGCCTACGAGCAGTACTTC. This encodes CASSLVTVAYEQYF.